A single sample gave rise to the 24 T cell receptor beta chains below, sequenced in a study of shared clonotypes between healthy human individuals. Generated by immunoSEQ multiplex PCR, the TCRdb table keeps only in-frame clones and is missing some. The repertoire holds about 2 million clones, with roughly 96% as singletons. The sequenced sample was naive CD4+ T cells sorted from blood. Subset meaning: CD45RA+ positively selected. These receptors were taken from a man aged 18 to 30 in good health.

The chain is built from TRBV25-1 and TRBJ2-2; no definite D call. The CDR3 sequence is 15 residues long. CDR1 and CDR2 from the germline V gene are MGHDK and SYGVNS. The V end was cut by 1 base, the J end by 7 bases, with 13 bases between. The CDR3 bases are TGTGCCAGCAGTGAATTACCGTTGGGCGTCGGGGAGCTGTTTTTT. The encoded protein is CASSELPLGVGELFF.

This clone was seen a handful of times. V gene TRBV27 combines with J gene TRBJ1-5, with D possibly TRBD1 on 5 matching bases. V lost 2 bases and J lost 7, with 9 bases in between. This CDR3 spans 13 amino acids. The germline CDR1 and CDR2 sequences are MNHEY and SMNVEV (reference sequence). CDR3 in amino acids: CASSLGQGQPQHF. CDR3 coding DNA: TGTGCCAGCAGTTTAGGGCAGGGCCAGCCCCAGCATTTT.

The rearrangement joins TRBV10-3 to TRBJ1-2; perhaps TRBD1 as D (5 bases). This CDR3 region has 16 residues. Germline V lookup: CDR1 ENHRY, CDR2 SYGVKD. V was clipped by 4 bases and J by 0 bases, with 15 bases between them. In DNA form, the CDR3 reads TGTGCCATCAGTGCATCCTCAGGGTTCGCTAACTATGGCTACACCTTC. Protein product: CAISASSGFANYGYTF.

This clone has only a few counts. The identical CDR3 is also encoded by other nucleotide sequences in the sample. V is TRBV2 and J is TRBJ1-1, with 7 bases that match TRBD1. Germline V gene lookup returns CDR1 SNHLY and CDR2 FYNNEI. The CDR3 is 13 residues long. With V trimmed by 6 bases and J by 0 bases, 1 base remained unmatched. The CDR3 DNA reads as TGTGCCAGCAGAGGGACAGTGAACACTGAAGCTTTCTTT. Translation gives CASRGTVNTEAFF.

This clone was counted once. The J gene is TRBJ1-5, the V gene TRBV27, with D unclear. Per the germline V gene, CDR1 is MNHEY and CDR2 is SMNVEV (reference sequence). This CDR3 is built from 13 residues. Between the trimmed V and J ends, which lost 4 bases and 6 bases, there was a span of 10 bases. CDR3 in amino acids: CASSSGVSQPQHF. The CDR3 DNA sequence: TGTGCCAGCAGTTCCGGGGTAAGTCAGCCCCAGCATTTT.

This clone was seen only a few times. The sample contains more than one DNA sequence encoding this CDR3. This chain joins TRBV4-3 and TRBJ2-7, with 10 bases that match TRBD2. Looked up from germline, CDR1 is LGHNA and CDR2 is YSLEER. The CDR3 spans 15 residues. J was trimmed by 2 bases and V by 0 bases; bases with no gene match: 1. CDR3 residues: CASSQDLAGAYEQYF. The DNA for the CDR3 is TGCGCCAGCAGCCAAGATCTAGCGGGAGCCTACGAGCAGTACTTC.

This rearrangement joins TRBV28 to TRBJ2-3, with a tentative D call TRBD2 (5 bases). The CDR3 extends over 14 amino acids. V was trimmed by 8 bases and J by 3 bases, leaving 15 bases between them. Germline assignment: CDR1 MDHEN and CDR2 SYDVKM. The CDR3 is CASRDSRRTDTQYF. CDR3 bases: TGTGCCAGCCGGGATTCTAGGCGTACAGATACGCAGTATTTT.

The V call is TRBV5-6, the J call TRBJ2-7; 9 bases match TRBD2. V lost 4 bases and J lost 7; bases outside the gene matches: 18. This CDR3 contains 17 residues. Per the germline V gene, CDR1 is SGHDT and CDR2 is YYEEEE. CDR3 loop: CASSPSLAREGRLEQYF. The CDR3 coding sequence is TGTGCCAGCAGCCCGAGCTTAGCGCGGGAGGGACGTCTGGAGCAGTACTTC.

For this clone: The same CDR3 also results from other DNA sequences found in this sample. This chain joins TRBV5-1 and TRBJ2-7; TRBD2 matches at 11 bases. The CDR3 consists of 15 residues. CDR1 is SGHRS, CDR2 YFSETQ, per germline. Trimming removed 4 bases from V and 0 bases from J; junction bases left unmatched: 3. The CDR3 sequence is CASSPTSGSSYEQYF. The DNA for the CDR3 is TGCGCCAGCAGCCCTACTAGCGGGAGCTCCTACGAGCAGTACTTC.

This clone was detected only once. This chain uses TRBV6-6 with TRBJ1-5; D gene unclear. The CDR3 length is 13 residues. Germline V gene lookup returns CDR1 MNHNY and CDR2 SVGAGI (reference sequence). V lost 4 bases to trimming and J lost 8 bases, with 12 bases between them. The CDR3 spells CASSSARTEPQHF. DNA for the CDR3: TGTGCCAGCAGTTCCGCGAGGACGGAGCCCCAGCATTTT.

The J gene is TRBJ2-5, the V gene TRBV30; the D gene is possibly TRBD2 (7 bases). The CDR3 sequence is 13 residues long. The germline gives CDR1 GTSNPN, CDR2 SVGIG (reference sequence). V was cut by 6 bases and J by 4 bases, with 15 bases left in between. CDR3 sequence reads: CACKEGGRETQYF. CDR3 nucleotide sequence: TGTGCCTGTAAAGAGGGGGGGAGAGAGACCCAGTACTTC.

CDR3 nucleotide sequence: TGTGCCAGCAGTGACCAGACGGGAACACAACAGTTCTTC. Translation: CASSDQTGTQQFF. This chain links TRBV6-4 with TRBJ2-1; D might be TRBD2 (5 bases). The CDR3 contains 13 residues. Trimming left V 2 bases short and J 13 bases short, with 15 bases between. CDR1 is MRHNA, CDR2 SNTAGT, per germline.

The rearrangement links TRBV2 to TRBJ2-5, with 8 nucleotides matching TRBD2. V lost 7 bases to trimming and J lost 5 bases; unmatched junction nucleotides: 9. Per germline, CDR1 SNHLY and CDR2 FYNNEI. CDR3 length equals 14 residues. The CDR3 DNA follows: TGTGCCAGCAACCGGCGGGAGGCCGGGGAGACCCAGTACTTC. Translating gives CASNRREAGETQYF.

This clone was counted between two and nine times. The V and J genes are TRBV6-1 and TRBJ2-1; TRBD2 matches 7 bases. Trimming took 2 bases from V and 13 from J; bases not matched to a gene: 8. The V gene's germline CDR1 is MNHNS and CDR2 SASEGT. CDR3 size: 13 residues. The CDR3 here is CASSERGRESQFF. Here the CDR3 DNA reads TGTGCCAGCAGTGAAAGAGGGCGGGAGTCCCAGTTCTTC.

The chain uses TRBV5-6 and TRBJ1-2; tentative D call: TRBD1 (5 bases). V lost 4 bases and J 1 base, leaving 23 bases between the germline ends. The germline gives CDR1 SGHDT, CDR2 YYEEEE. The CDR3 spans 18 residues. This CDR3 is CASSHKTWGTKYNYGYTF. In DNA, the CDR3 is TGTGCCAGCAGCCATAAAACGTGGGGCACAAAATATAACTATGGCTACACCTTC.

The CDR3 DNA reads TGTGCCAGCTCCCTTCAGATTCAAGAGACCCAGTACTTC. Residues: CASSLQIQETQYF. The rearrangement joins TRBV2 to TRBJ2-5; D is ambiguous. Germline V gene lookup returns CDR1 SNHLY and CDR2 FYNNEI. V shed 8 bases and J shed 2 bases, with 12 bases lying between them. This CDR3 region has 13 residues.

The chain is built from TRBV5-1 and TRBJ2-5, with D possibly being TRBD2 (5 bases). Trimming took 4 bases from V and 2 from J, leaving 15 bases between them. The CDR3 runs to 15 residues. Per the germline V gene, CDR1 is SGHRS and CDR2 is YFSETQ. The CDR3 spells CASSPGSSFQETQYF. In DNA, the CDR3 is TGCGCCAGCAGCCCGGGGTCCAGCTTTCAAGAGACCCAGTACTTC.

The chain carries TRBV5-1 and TRBJ2-5; 8 positions match TRBD1. This CDR3 is built from 14 residues. From germline, CDR1 is SGHRS and CDR2 YFSETQ. The ends lost 4 bases at V and 4 bases at J; junction bases unmatched: 6. The CDR3 here is CASSPLTGAETQYF. The CDR3 nucleotides read TGCGCCAGCAGCCCTCTGACAGGGGCAGAGACCCAGTACTTC. Using reference TRBV5-1 and TRBJ2-5 for the parts outside the CDR3, the full variable domain is KAGVTQTPRYLIKTRGQQVTLSCSPISGHRSVSWYQQTPGQGLQFLFEYFSETQRNKGNFPGRFSGRQFSNSRSEMNVSTLELGDSALYLCASSPLTGAETQYFGPGTRLLVL.

V usage is TRBV4-1 and J usage is TRBJ2-7, with D possibly matching TRBD1 (6 bases). The CDR3 consists of 13 residues. Trimming cost V 3 bases and J 5 bases, with 11 bases left between them. Germline-derived CDR1 and CDR2 are MGHRA and YSYEKL. The CDR3 nucleotides read TGCGCCAGCAGCCACGGACAGTCCGACGAGCAGTACTTC. Translating gives CASSHGQSDEQYF.

The gene calls are TRBV25-1 and TRBJ2-3; a weak D match, TRBD2 (5 bases). The CDR3 runs to 15 residues. Looked up from germline, CDR1 is MGHDK and CDR2 is SYGVNS. Trimming shortened V by 6 bases and J by 4 bases, and 17 bases separated the two germline ends. The CDR3 nucleotides are TGTGCCAGCAGGCACGGGGATAGTGGCGCAGATACGCAGTATTTT. This codes for CASRHGDSGADTQYF. Looking up the rest from reference TRBV25-1 and TRBJ2-3 gives the full variable domain: EADIYQTPRYLVIGTGKKITLECSQTMGHDKMYWYQQDPGMELHLIHYSYGVNSTEKGDLSSESTVSRIRTEHFPLTLESARPSHTSQYLCASRHGDSGADTQYFGPGTRLTVL.

The rearrangement joins TRBV7-9 to TRBJ2-3; TRBD2 agrees at 10 bases. Germline CDR1 and CDR2: SEHNR and FQNEAQ (reference sequence). V shed 1 base and J 8 bases; nucleotides not matched to a gene: 6. This CDR3 has 15 residues. This chain's CDR3 is CASSLEAGGQGTQYF. CDR3 sequence (DNA): TGTGCCAGCAGCTTAGAAGCGGGGGGGCAAGGTACGCAGTATTTT.

The chain has TRBV6-5 and TRBJ1-4, with 7 bases that match TRBD1. This CDR3 spans 13 amino acids. V lost 6 bases to trimming and J lost 8 bases; unmatched junction nucleotides: 6. The germline gives CDR1 MNHEY, CDR2 SVGAGI. This chain's CDR3 is CASSDREGEKLFF. As DNA, the CDR3 is TGTGCCAGCAGCGACAGGGAGGGAGAAAAACTGTTTTTT.

This chain joins TRBV28 and TRBJ1-2, with D unresolved. There are 15 residues in the CDR3. V was pared by 5 bases and J by 3 bases, with 16 bases between. Germline V CDR1 and CDR2: MDHEN, SYDVKM. The CDR3: CASSPPDTADYGYTF. In nucleotides, the CDR3 is TGTGCCAGCAGTCCCCCCGACACAGCGGACTATGGCTACACCTTC.

With regard to this clone: The sample holds other DNA sequences that translate to the same CDR3. The chain combines TRBV7-9 with TRBJ1-1; D is uncertain. Trimming removed 2 bases from V and 4 bases from J, with 8 bases in between. Germline loops: CDR1 SEHNR, CDR2 FQNEAQ (reference sequence). The CDR3 totals 13 residues. DNA of the CDR3: TGTGCCAGCAGCTTAAGTGGGCTCACTGAAGCTTTCTTT. It is translated as CASSLSGLTEAFF.